This T cell receptor beta chain was observed in a study of cytomegalovirus exposure and HLA in healthy donors. Study-level points and caveats: With DRB1 most and HLA-C fewest, TCR association rates differed between HLA loci in a later analysis.

Trimming cost V 5 bases and J 5 bases; bases outside gene matches: 11. Germline V gene sequence: CDR1 SGDLS, CDR2 YYNGEE. There are 15 residues in the CDR3. PCR was performed using 60 Vbeta and 13 Jbeta primers. Data came from immunoSEQ multiplex PCR; TCRdb stores just in-frame clones and leaves some out. This table has about 170,000 clones, around 79% appearing once. This clone was seen more than once but under ten times. What it binds is not known. The source of this sequence is a woman between 50 and 59 years old in good health and CMV-seropositive. What was sequenced was PBMCs. The chain carries TRBV9 and TRBJ1-1, with 8 bases lining up with TRBD1. As DNA, the CDR3 is TGTGCCAGCAGTGATACCGACAGGGGAAGAACTGAAGCTTTCTTT. The encoded protein is CASSDTDRGRTEAFF.